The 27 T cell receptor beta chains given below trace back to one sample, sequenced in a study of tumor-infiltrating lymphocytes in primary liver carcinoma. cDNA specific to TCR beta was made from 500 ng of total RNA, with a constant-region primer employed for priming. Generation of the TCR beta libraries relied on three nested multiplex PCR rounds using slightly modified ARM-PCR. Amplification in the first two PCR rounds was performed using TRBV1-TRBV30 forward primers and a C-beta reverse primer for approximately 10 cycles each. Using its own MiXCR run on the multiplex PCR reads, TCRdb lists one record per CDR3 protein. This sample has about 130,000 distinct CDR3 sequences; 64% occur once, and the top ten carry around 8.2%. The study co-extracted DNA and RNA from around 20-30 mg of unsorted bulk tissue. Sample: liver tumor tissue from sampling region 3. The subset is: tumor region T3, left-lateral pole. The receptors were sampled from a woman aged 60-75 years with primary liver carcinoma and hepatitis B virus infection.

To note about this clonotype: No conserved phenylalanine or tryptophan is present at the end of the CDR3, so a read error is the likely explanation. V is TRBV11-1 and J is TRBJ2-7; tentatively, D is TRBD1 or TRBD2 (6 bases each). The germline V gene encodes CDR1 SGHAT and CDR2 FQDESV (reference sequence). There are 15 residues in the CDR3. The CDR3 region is CANSPWTAGLREQYL. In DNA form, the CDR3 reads TGTGCCAACAGCCCTTGGACAGCAGGACTACGCGAGCAGTACCTC.

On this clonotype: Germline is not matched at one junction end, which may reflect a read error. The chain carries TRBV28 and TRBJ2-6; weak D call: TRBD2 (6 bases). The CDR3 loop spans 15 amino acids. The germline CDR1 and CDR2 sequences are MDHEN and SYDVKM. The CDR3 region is CAGSLRESGANVLTF. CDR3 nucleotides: TGTGCCGGCAGTTTGCGGGAATCTGGGGCCAACGTCCTGACTTTC.

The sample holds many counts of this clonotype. The CDR3: CASREGGSGANVLTF. In DNA, the CDR3 is TGTGCCAGCAGGGAGGGTGGCTCTGGGGCCAACGTCCTGACTTTC. V is TRBV6-5 and J is TRBJ2-6, with TRBD2 as a possible D gene (6 bases). The CDR3 totals 15 residues. V was shortened by 6 bases and J by 0 bases, with 9 bases between the two germline ends. Germline V gene lookup returns CDR1 MNHEY and CDR2 SVGAGI.

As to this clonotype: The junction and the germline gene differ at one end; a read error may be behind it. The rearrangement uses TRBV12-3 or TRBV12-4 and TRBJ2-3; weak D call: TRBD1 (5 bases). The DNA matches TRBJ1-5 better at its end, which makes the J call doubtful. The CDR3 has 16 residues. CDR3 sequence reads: CACSAGTSDSTDTQHF. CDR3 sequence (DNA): TGTGCCTGCAGTGCCGGGACTAGCGATAGCACAGATACGCAGCATTTT.

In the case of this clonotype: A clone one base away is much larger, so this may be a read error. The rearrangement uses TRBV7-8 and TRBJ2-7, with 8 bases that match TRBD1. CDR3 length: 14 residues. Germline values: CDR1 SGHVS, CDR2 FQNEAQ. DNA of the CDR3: TGTCCCAGCAGCTTAGGGGACAGGACTAACGAGCAGTACTTC. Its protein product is CPSSLGDRTNEQYF.

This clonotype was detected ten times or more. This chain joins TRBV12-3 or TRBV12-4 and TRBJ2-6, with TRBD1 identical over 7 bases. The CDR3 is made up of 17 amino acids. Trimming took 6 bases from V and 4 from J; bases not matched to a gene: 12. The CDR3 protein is CASRRTGSPTGANVLTF. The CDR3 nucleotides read TGTGCCAGCAGAAGGACAGGTTCCCCTACCGGGGCCAACGTCCTGACTTTC.

The CDR3 nucleotides read TGTACCGGCAAGGGACAGGGGGTAACCGGGGAGCTGTTTTTT. This gives the protein CTGKGQGVTGELFF. The chain carries TRBV11-3 and TRBJ2-2; the match to TRBD1 covers 11 bases. This CDR3 spans 14 amino acids. Germline CDR1 is SGHNT and CDR2 is YENEEA.

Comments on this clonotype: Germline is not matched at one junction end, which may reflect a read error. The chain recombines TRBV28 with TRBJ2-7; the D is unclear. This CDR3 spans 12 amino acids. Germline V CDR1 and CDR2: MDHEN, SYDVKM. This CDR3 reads CAGSRSSYEQYF. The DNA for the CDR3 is TGTGCCGGCAGCCGAAGCTCCTACGAGCAGTACTTC.

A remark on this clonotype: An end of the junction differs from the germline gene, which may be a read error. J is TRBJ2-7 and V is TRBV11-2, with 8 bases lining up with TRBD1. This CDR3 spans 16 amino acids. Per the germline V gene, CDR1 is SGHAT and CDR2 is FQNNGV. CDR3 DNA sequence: TGTGCCAGCTGCTTTGGGGCAGGGGGCGGATTCGAAGAGCAGTACTTC. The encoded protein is CASCFGAGGGFEEQYF.

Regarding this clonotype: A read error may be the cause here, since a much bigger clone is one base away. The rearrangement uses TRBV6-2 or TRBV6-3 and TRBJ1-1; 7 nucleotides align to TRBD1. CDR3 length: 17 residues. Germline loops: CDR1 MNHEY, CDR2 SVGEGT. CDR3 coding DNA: TGTGCCAACAGTCAGTACGCCCCGGGACAGTGGAACACTGAAGCTTTCTTT. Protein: CANSQYAPGQWNTEAFF.

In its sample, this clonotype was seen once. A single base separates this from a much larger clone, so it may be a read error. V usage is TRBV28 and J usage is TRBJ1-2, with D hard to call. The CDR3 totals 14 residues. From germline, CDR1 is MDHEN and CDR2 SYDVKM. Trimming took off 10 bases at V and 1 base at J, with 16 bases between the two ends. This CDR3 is CAILESRNNYGYTF. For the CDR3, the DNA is TGTGCCATCCTTGAATCCAGGAATAACTATGGCTACACCTTC.

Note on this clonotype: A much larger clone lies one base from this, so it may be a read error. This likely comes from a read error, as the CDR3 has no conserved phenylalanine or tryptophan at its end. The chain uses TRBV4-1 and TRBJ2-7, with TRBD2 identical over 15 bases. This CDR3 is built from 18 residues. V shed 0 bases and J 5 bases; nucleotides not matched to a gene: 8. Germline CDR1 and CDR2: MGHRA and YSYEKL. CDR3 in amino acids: CASSQEMGTSGRRHEQYL. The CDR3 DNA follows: TGCGCCAGCAGCCAAGAAATGGGGACTAGCGGGAGGAGGCACGAGCAGTACCTC.

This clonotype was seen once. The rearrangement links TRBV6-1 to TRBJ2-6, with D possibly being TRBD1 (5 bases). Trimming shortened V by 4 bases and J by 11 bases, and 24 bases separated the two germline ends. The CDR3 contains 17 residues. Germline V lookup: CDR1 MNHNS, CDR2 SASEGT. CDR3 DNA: TGTGCCAGCAGTGGGGGCTCGCGAGGCGCTGGGGCGGACGTCCTGACTTTC. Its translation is CASSGGSRGAGADVLTF.

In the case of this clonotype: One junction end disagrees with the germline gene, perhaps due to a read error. CDR3 nucleotides: TGTGACAACAGCTTAGGCAGGCTAGCGGGAAACACCGGGGAGTTGTTTTTT. It specifies CDNSLGRLAGNTGELFF. The chain has TRBV11-3 and TRBJ2-2; 9 bases line up with TRBD2. Germline V gives CDR1 SGHNT, CDR2 YENEEA. The CDR3 totals 17 residues.

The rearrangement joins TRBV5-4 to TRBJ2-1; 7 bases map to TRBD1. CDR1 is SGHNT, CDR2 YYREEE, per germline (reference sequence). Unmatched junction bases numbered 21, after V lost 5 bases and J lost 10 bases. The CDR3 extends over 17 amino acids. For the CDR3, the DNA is TGTGCCAGCAGAAACACACCGGGACAGTGTAGTCGCAACGAGCAGTTCTTC. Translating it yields CASRNTPGQCSRNEQFF.

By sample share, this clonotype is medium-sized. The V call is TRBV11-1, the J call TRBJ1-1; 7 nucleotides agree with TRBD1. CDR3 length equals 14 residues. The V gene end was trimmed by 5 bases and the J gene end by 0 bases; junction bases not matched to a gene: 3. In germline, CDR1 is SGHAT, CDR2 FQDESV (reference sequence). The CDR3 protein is CASSPDRLNTEAFF. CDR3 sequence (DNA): TGTGCCAGCAGCCCGGACAGGCTGAACACTGAAGCTTTCTTT.

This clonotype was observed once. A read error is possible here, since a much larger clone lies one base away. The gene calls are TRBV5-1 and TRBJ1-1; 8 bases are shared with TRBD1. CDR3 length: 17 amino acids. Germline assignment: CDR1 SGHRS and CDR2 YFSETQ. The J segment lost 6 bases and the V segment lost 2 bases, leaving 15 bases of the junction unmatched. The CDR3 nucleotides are TGCGCCAGCAGCTTCTGGAAGGGCAGGGGGCAAGGATCTGAAGCTTTCTTT. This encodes CASSFWKGRGQGSEAFF.

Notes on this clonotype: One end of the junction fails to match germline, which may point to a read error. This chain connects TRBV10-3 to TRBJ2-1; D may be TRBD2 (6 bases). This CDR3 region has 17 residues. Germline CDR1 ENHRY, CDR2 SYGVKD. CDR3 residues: CAISEFLAGGPENERFF. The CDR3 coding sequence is TGTGCCATCAGTGAGTTCCTAGCAGGAGGGCCGGAGAATGAGCGGTTCTTC.

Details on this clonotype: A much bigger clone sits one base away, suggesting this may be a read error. The CDR3 protein is CANSSGRENTEAFF. The CDR3 DNA is TGTGCCAACTCTTCAGGGCGGGAGAACACTGAAGCTTTCTTT. The rearrangement uses TRBV12-3 or TRBV12-4 and TRBJ1-1; maybe TRBD1 (5 bases). This CDR3 is built from 14 residues. Trimming shortened V by 10 bases and J by 1 base, and 16 bases separated the two germline ends.

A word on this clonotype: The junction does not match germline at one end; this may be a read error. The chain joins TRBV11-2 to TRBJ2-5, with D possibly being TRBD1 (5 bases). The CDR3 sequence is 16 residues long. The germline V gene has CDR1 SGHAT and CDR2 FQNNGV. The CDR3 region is CASSSSLAGAVETHYF. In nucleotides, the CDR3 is TGTGCCAGCAGCTCATCTCTCGCTGGGGCTGTGGAGACCCATTACTTC.

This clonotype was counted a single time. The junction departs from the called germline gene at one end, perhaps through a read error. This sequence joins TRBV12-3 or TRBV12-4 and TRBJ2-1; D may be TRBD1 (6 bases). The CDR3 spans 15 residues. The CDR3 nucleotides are TGCGCCAGCACCATCACAGGGTCCCTTGCCAATGAGCAGTTCTTC. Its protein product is CASTITGSLANEQFF.

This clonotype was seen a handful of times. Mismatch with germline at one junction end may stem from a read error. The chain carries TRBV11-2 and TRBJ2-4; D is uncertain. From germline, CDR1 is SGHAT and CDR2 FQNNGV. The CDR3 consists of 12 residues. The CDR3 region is CASSLAVNIQYF. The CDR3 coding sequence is TGTGCCAGTAGCTTAGCAGTAAACATTCAGTACTTC.

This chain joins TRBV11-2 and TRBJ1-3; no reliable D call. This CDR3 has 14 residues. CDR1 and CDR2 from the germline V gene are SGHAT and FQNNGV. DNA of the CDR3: TGTATCAGCGGCTCCGGAAATTACGCGGGCACCATATATTTT. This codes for CISGSGNYAGTIYF. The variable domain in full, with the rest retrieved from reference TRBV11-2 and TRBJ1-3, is EAGVAQSPRYKIIEKRQSVAFWCNPISGHATLYWYQQILGQGPKLLIQFQNNGVVDDSQLPKDRFSAERLKGVDSTLKIQPAKLEDSAVYLCISGSGNYAGTIYFGEGSWLTVV.

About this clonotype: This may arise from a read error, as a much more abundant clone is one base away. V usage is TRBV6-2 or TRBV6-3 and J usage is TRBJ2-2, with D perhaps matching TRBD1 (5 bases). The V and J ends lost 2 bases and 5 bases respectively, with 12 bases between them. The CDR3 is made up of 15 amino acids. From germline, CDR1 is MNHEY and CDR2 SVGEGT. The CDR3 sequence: CASSYAQGTTGELFF. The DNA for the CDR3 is TGTGCCAGCAGTTACGCGCAGGGAACGACCGGGGAGCTGTTTTTT.

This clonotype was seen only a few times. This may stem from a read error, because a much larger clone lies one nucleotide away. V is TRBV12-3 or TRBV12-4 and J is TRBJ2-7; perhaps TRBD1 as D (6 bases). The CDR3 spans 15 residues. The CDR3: CVSSSRQGRSYEQYF. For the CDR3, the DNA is TGTGTCAGCAGTTCCAGGCAGGGGCGCTCCTACGAGCAGTACTTC.

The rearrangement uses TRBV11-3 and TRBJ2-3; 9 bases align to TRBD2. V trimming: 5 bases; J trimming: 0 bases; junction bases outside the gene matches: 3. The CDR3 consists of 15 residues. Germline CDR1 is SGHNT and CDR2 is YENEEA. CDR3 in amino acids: CASSPGLASTDTQYF. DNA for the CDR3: TGTGCCAGCAGCCCGGGACTAGCTAGCACAGATACGCAGTATTTT.

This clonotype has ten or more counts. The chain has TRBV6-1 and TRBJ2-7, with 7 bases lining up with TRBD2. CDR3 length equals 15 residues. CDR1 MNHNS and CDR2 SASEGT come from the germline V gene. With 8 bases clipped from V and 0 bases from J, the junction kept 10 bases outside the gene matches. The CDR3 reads CASVRASGSSYEQYF. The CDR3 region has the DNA TGTGCCAGCGTCCGAGCTAGCGGTAGCTCCTACGAGCAGTACTTC.